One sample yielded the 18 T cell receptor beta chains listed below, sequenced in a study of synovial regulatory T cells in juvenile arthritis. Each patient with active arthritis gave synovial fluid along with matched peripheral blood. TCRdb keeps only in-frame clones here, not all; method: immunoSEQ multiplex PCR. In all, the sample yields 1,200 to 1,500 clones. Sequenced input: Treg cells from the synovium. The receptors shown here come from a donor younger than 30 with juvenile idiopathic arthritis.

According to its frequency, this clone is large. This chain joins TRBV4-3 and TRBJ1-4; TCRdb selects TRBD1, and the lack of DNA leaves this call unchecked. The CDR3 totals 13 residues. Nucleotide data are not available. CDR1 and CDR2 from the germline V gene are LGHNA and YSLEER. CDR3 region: CASSQDINEKLFF.

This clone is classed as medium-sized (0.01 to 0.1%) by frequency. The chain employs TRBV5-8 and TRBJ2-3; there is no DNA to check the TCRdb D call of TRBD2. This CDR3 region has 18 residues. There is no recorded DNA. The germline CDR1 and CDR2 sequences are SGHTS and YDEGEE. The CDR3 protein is CASSLGTSGFSSTDTQYF.

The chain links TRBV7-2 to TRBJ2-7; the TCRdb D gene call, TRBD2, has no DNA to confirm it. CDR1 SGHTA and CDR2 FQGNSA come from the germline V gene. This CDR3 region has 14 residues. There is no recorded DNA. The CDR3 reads CASSSSGGAAEQYF.

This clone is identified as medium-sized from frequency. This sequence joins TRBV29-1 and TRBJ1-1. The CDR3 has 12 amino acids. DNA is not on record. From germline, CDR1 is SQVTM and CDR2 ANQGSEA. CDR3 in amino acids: CSVGRAGSEAFF.

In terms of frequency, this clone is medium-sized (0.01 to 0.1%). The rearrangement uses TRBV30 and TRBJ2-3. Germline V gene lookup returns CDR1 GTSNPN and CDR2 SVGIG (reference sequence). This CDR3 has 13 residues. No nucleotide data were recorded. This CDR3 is CAWATEFTDTQYF.

CDR3 residues: CASSLEGAGRYNEQFF. The chain carries TRBV5-1 and TRBJ2-1. The CDR3 covers 16 residues. Nucleotide data are not available. Germline V lookup: CDR1 SGHRS, CDR2 YFSETQ.

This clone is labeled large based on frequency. This chain's CDR3 is CASSESKFNQPQHF. The chain recombines TRBV10-1 with TRBJ1-5. CDR1 WNHNN and CDR2 SYGVQD come from the germline V gene (reference sequence). The CDR3 extends over 14 amino acids. No DNA has been recorded.

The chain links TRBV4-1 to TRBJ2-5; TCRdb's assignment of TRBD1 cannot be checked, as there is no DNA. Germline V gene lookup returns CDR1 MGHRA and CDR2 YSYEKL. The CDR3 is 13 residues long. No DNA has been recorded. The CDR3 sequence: CASSHGGGGHPYF.

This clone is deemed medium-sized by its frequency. The CDR3 region is CASSLAWTGEQYF. The chain is built from TRBV5-6 and TRBJ2-7; TCRdb gives TRBD1 as the D gene, but with no DNA this cannot be confirmed. CDR3 length: 13 amino acids. The nucleotide record is missing. CDR1 is SGHDT, CDR2 YYEEEE, per germline.

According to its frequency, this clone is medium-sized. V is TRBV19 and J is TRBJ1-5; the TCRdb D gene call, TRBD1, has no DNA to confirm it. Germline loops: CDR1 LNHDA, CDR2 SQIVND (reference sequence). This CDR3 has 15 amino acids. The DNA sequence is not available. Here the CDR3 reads CASSIRTGSNQPQHF.

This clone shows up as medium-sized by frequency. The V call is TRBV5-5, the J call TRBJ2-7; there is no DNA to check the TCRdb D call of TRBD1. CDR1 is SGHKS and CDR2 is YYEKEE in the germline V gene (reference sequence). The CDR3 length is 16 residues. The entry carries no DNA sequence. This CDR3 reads CASSSPRGTGSPEQYF.

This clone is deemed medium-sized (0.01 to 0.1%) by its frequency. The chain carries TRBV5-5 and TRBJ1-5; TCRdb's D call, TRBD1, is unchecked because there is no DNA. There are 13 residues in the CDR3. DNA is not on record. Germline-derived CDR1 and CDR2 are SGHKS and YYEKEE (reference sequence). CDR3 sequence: CASSLAGNQPQHF.

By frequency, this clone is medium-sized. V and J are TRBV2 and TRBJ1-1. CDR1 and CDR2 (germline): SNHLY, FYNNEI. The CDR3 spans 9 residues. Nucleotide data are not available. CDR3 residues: CASGSRAFF.

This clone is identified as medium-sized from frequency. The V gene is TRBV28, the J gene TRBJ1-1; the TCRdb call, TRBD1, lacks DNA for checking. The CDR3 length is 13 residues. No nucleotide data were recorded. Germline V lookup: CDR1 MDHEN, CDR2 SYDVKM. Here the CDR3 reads CASSLGQNTEAFF.

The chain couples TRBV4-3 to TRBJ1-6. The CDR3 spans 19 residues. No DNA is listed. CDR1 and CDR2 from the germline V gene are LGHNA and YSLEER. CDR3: CASSQVNRAPNAYNSPLHF.

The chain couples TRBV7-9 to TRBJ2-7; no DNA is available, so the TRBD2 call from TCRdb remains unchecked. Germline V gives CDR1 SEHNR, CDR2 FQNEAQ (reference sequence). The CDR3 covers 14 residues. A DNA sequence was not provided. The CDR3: CASSLGLSSYEQYF.

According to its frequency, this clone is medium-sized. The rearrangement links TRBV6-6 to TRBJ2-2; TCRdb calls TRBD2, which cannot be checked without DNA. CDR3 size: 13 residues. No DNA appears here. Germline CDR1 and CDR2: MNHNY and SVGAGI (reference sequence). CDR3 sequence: CASGGALGGELFF.

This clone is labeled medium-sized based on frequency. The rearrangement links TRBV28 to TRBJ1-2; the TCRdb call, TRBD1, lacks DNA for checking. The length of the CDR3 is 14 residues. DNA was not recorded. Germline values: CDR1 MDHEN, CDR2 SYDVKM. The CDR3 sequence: CASSYRVQIDGYTF.